The 8 T cell receptor beta chains below come from one sample, sequenced in a study of T cell responses to AZD1222 COVID-19 vaccine. Clones were read by immunoSEQ multiplex PCR, and TCRdb kept only the in-frame ones, dropping some. Here the sample spans roughly 120,000 clones, 86% being singletons. Sequencing used peripheral blood, obtained on day 0 of AZD1222 vaccination. All receptors derive from an adult in good health.

The CDR3 here is CASSQKEGATYGYTF. The CDR3 bases are TGCGCCAGCAGCCAGAAAGAGGGGGCCACCTATGGCTACACCTTC. The rearrangement links TRBV4-1 to TRBJ1-2; TRBD1 matches 7 bases. The CDR3 extends over 15 amino acids. Germline V gives CDR1 MGHRA, CDR2 YSYEKL. V lost 3 bases and J lost 4; bases outside the gene matches: 8.

J is TRBJ1-5 and V is TRBV7-9; tentative D call: TRBD1 (5 bases). This CDR3 has 14 residues. Germline loops: CDR1 SEHNR, CDR2 FQNEAQ (reference sequence). Trimming removed 5 bases at V and 6 bases at J, with 14 bases between. As DNA, the CDR3 is TGTGCCAGCAGCCTAGGGGATCCCAGTCAGCCCCAGCATTTT. Its translation: CASSLGDPSQPQHF.

This sequence joins TRBV4-1 and TRBJ2-1; D possibly corresponds to TRBD2 (6 bases). V was trimmed by 1 base and J by 6 bases, leaving 13 bases between them. The CDR3 is made up of 15 amino acids. Per germline, CDR1 MGHRA and CDR2 YSYEKL. For the CDR3, the DNA is TGCGCCAGCAGCCAAGGGAGGGGATTCGGCAATGAGCAGTTCTTC. Translated, it gives CASSQGRGFGNEQFF.

This chain connects TRBV5-6 to TRBJ2-2, with unresolved D. The CDR3 runs to 16 residues. Germline CDR1 is SGHDT and CDR2 is YYEEEE. V was clipped by 2 bases and J by 0 bases, with 11 bases between them. This CDR3 reads CASSFSTNANTGELFF. For the CDR3, the DNA is TGTGCCAGCAGCTTCTCGACCAACGCGAACACCGGGGAGCTGTTTTTT.

The J gene is TRBJ2-5, the V gene TRBV5-5; no clear D gene. The CDR3 is 14 amino acids. The V end was cut by 1 base, the J end by 2 bases, with 9 bases between. From germline, CDR1 is SGHKS and CDR2 YYEKEE (reference sequence). In DNA form, the CDR3 reads TGTGCCAGCAGCTTGTATGGCAGACAAGAGACCCAGTACTTC. Translating it yields CASSLYGRQETQYF.

The chain has TRBV5-1 and TRBJ1-4; D is possibly TRBD1 (5 bases). Trimming cost V 4 bases and J 2 bases, with 15 bases left between them. Germline CDR1 is SGHRS and CDR2 is YFSETQ. The length of the CDR3 is 16 residues. The CDR3 here is CASSSSGDVTNEKLFF. CDR3 bases: TGCGCCAGCAGCAGCTCCGGGGACGTCACTAATGAAAAACTGTTTTTT.

There are a few counts of this clone. The chain has TRBV15 and TRBJ1-1; D remains ambiguous. The CDR3 loop spans 14 amino acids. Trimming cost V 5 bases and J 6 bases, with 16 bases left between them. In germline, CDR1 is LNHNV, CDR2 YYDKDF (reference sequence). The chain's CDR3 is CATSGGGLRAEAFF. In nucleotides, the CDR3 is TGTGCCACCAGCGGCGGTGGTCTAAGGGCTGAAGCTTTCTTT.

The V gene is TRBV10-3, the J gene TRBJ1-6; 8 bases match TRBD1. Unmatched junction bases numbered 3, after V lost 3 bases and J lost 5 bases. Looked up from germline, CDR1 is ENHRY and CDR2 is SYGVKD. The CDR3 runs to 15 residues. The CDR3, as DNA: TGTGCCATCAGTGATGCGGGACAGGATAATTCACCCCTCCACTTT. Translation gives CAISDAGQDNSPLHF.